This entry lists 20 T cell receptor beta chains sequenced from one sample in a study of T cells after yellow fever vaccination. TCRdb fed the 5' RACE reads into MiXCR, producing one record per CDR3 protein. The profile covers 250,000 or so distinct CDR3 sequences, with around 3.5% appearing a single time and 15% to 20% taken by the ten largest. Sequenced material: PBMCs, taken 15 days after the yellow fever booster vaccination. The receptors were gathered from a young man who received the YFV17D yellow fever vaccine.

This clonotype was seen repeatedly, ten times or more. This CDR3 reads CASSQDTALEQYF. In DNA, the CDR3 is TGCGCCAGCAGCCAAGACACAGCCCTCGAGCAGTACTTC. This sequence joins TRBV4-3 and TRBJ2-7; D uncertain. The V end lost 0 bases, the J end lost 6 bases, and 9 bases lay between the germline ends. Germline CDR1 reads LGHNA; CDR2 reads YSLEER. The CDR3 is 13 residues long.

This clonotype occurred many times. The chain recombines TRBV20-1 with TRBJ2-7, with D unresolved. The germline CDR1 and CDR2 sequences are DFQATT and SNEGSKA (reference sequence). V was pared by 0 bases and J by 2 bases, with 11 bases between. The CDR3 spans 14 residues. The CDR3 bases are TGCAGTGCTAGAGATCCATATCAAACCTACGAGCAGTACTTC. It translates to CSARDPYQTYEQYF.

This clonotype was seen ten or more times. The chain recombines TRBV14 with TRBJ2-3; no clear D gene. The CDR3 is 15 residues long. Between the trimmed V and J ends, which lost 3 bases and 1 base, there was a span of 11 bases. Germline V gene sequence: CDR1 SGHDN, CDR2 FVKESK. The CDR3 DNA follows: TGTGCCAGCAGCCAGGCCCGAAAGGGCACAGATACGCAGTATTTT. Amino acids: CASSQARKGTDTQYF.

This clonotype was picked up a small number of times. This chain joins TRBV18 and TRBJ2-4, with D possibly being TRBD1 or TRBD2 (5 bases each). Germline CDR1 and CDR2: KGHSH and LQKENI. V dropped 6 bases and J dropped 9 bases, with 18 bases sitting between them. CDR3 length: 14 residues. The CDR3 sequence is CASSQSGDVSIQYF. The CDR3 DNA reads as TGTGCCAGCTCTCAATCCGGGGACGTGAGCATTCAGTACTTC.

For this clonotype: A read error may explain this, as a much larger clone is one base away. The genes are TRBV4-3 and TRBJ2-7, with D unresolved. The germline gives CDR1 LGHNA, CDR2 YSLEER. The CDR3 spans 17 residues. As DNA, the CDR3 is TGCGCCAGCAGCCAAGACGCCCCGTTGGTCTTTTCCTACGAGCGGTACGTC. Protein product: CASSQDAPLVFSYERYV.

V usage is TRBV24-1 and J usage is TRBJ2-1, with TRBD2 identical over 10 bases. This CDR3 spans 13 amino acids. Trimming took 9 bases from V and 8 from J; bases not matched to a gene: 6. The germline CDR1 and CDR2 sequences are KGHDR and SFDVKD. The CDR3 here is CATPASGGDEQFF. For the CDR3, the DNA is TGTGCCACCCCGGCTAGCGGGGGAGATGAGCAGTTCTTC.

This clonotype appeared many times. The rearrangement links TRBV7-9 to TRBJ1-5, with D hard to call. Trimming pared 7 bases from V and 5 bases from J, leaving 15 bases between. Germline CDR1 reads SEHNR; CDR2 reads FQNEAQ (reference sequence). The length of the CDR3 is 14 residues. The CDR3 protein is CASNGRRNHQPQHF. In DNA form, the CDR3 reads TGTGCCAGCAATGGTCGGCGTAACCATCAGCCCCAGCATTTT.

Ten or more counts support this clonotype. The chain couples TRBV7-2 to TRBJ1-1; D not certain. The CDR3 loop spans 14 amino acids. V shed 5 bases and J shed 3 bases, with 13 bases lying between them. Germline V gene data show CDR1 as SGHTA and CDR2 as FQGNSA. In nucleotides, the CDR3 is TGTGCCAGCAGCCTGTCGACGCTTTACACTGAAGCTTTCTTT. It codes for CASSLSTLYTEAFF.

This clonotype was seen many times. J is TRBJ2-1 and V is TRBV6-5; no clear D. V lost 5 bases and J 7 bases, leaving 12 bases between the germline ends. In germline, CDR1 is MNHEY, CDR2 SVGAGI. The CDR3 has 13 residues. CDR3 DNA sequence: TGTGCCAGCAGTCCCCAAGGAGCGAATGAGCAGTTCTTC. Its translation is CASSPQGANEQFF.

This clonotype was seen repeatedly, ten times or more. The rearrangement joins TRBV24-1 to TRBJ2-3; D gene uncertain. V dropped 9 bases and J dropped 4 bases, with 19 bases sitting between them. Germline V gene sequence: CDR1 KGHDR, CDR2 SFDVKD. This CDR3 is 15 amino acids long. This CDR3 reads CATSNPAGPADTQYF. The CDR3 DNA follows: TGTGCCACCTCCAACCCGGCTGGGCCTGCAGATACGCAGTATTTT.

There are many counts of this clonotype. V is TRBV6-2 or TRBV6-3 and J is TRBJ2-7; TRBD2 matches 7 bases. The trim removed 6 bases at V and 6 bases at J, leaving 11 bases unmatched. CDR1 and CDR2 (germline): MNHEY, SVGEGT. This CDR3 region has 14 residues. The CDR3 coding sequence is TGTGCCAGCAGAGGCGGGGGAGCGCTCGGCGAGCAGTACGTC. Translation gives CASRGGGALGEQYV.

This clonotype was recorded at least ten times. This chain links TRBV7-2 with TRBJ1-3, with a possible D match to TRBD1 (5 bases). Per the germline V gene, CDR1 is SGHTA and CDR2 is FQGNSA. The CDR3 contains 16 residues. V lost 5 bases, J lost 0 bases, and 14 bases lay in between. The CDR3 nucleotides are TGTGCCAGCAGCCCTGGGACGGCGATCTCTGGAAACACCATATATTTT. Translated, it gives CASSPGTAISGNTIYF.

The chain carries TRBV14 and TRBJ2-1; D is possibly TRBD2 (5 bases). Germline CDR1 is SGHDN and CDR2 is FVKESK. The V end lost 1 base, the J end lost 5 bases, and 9 bases lay between the germline ends. There are 14 residues in the CDR3. CDR3 bases: TGTGCCAGCAGCCAAGGGACTTCCAACAATGAGCAGTTCTTC. Its protein is CASSQGTSNNEQFF.

This clonotype showed up many times. The V and J genes are TRBV5-1 and TRBJ2-5; TRBD1 aligns across 9 bases. This CDR3 comprises 14 residues. V shed 3 bases and J 6 bases; nucleotides not matched to a gene: 6. Germline V gene sequence: CDR1 SGHRS, CDR2 YFSETQ. Here the CDR3 DNA reads TGCGCCAGCAGCTGGGACAGGGTCTCGCAGACCCAGTACTTC. Amino acids: CASSWDRVSQTQYF.

There are many counts of this clonotype. V and J are TRBV5-1 and TRBJ2-7, with 8 positions matching TRBD1. CDR1 and CDR2 from the germline V gene are SGHRS and YFSETQ. V shed 3 bases, J shed 4 bases, and the junction held 12 bases outside the gene matches. CDR3 length equals 16 residues. The CDR3 region is CASSSSATGVVYEQYF. The CDR3 region has the DNA TGCGCCAGCAGCTCTTCCGCGACAGGGGTGGTATACGAGCAGTACTTC. Supplemented by reference TRBV5-1 and TRBJ2-7, the full variable domain reads KAGVTQTPRYLIKTRGQQVTLSCSPISGHRSVSWYQQTPGQGLQFLFEYFSETQRNKGNFPGRFSGRQFSNSRSEMNVSTLELGDSALYLCASSSSATGVVYEQYFGPGTRLTVT.

In this sample, this clonotype turned up many times. CDR3 residues: CASSPSGTSGGGETQYF. The CDR3, as DNA: TGTGCCAGCTCACCATCCGGGACTAGCGGGGGAGGAGAGACCCAGTACTTC. V is TRBV18 and J is TRBJ2-5; 14 positions match TRBD2. V lost 2 bases to trimming and J lost 4 bases; unmatched junction nucleotides: 6. Germline V gene data show CDR1 as KGHSH and CDR2 as LQKENI. The CDR3 has 17 amino acids.

This clonotype occurred many times. V gene TRBV20-1 combines with J gene TRBJ2-5; D gene uncertain. This CDR3 has 15 amino acids. Looked up from germline, CDR1 is DFQATT and CDR2 is SNEGSKA (reference sequence). V was pared by 3 bases and J by 0 bases, with 14 bases between. The CDR3 DNA follows: TGCAGTGCTAGTAAGCCCACGACGTACCAAGAGACCCAGTACTTC. Translated, it gives CSASKPTTYQETQYF.

V usage is TRBV6-1 and J usage is TRBJ2-7; D unresolved. CDR3 length: 11 amino acids. V lost 4 bases and J 5 bases, leaving 6 bases between the germline ends. Germline assignment: CDR1 MNHNS and CDR2 SASEGT. The CDR3 DNA sequence: TGTGCCAGCAGTGTAAGCGACGAGCAGTACTTC. Its translation is CASSVSDEQYF.

V usage is TRBV19 and J usage is TRBJ2-4, with 8 bases aligning to TRBD1. The CDR3 runs 17 residues. Germline-derived CDR1 and CDR2 are LNHDA and SQIVND (reference sequence). Losses at the gene ends were 5 bases for V and 3 bases for J; bases not matched to a gene: 12. The CDR3 sequence is CASSPRQGILVKNIQYF. For the CDR3, the DNA is TGTGCCAGTAGTCCACGACAGGGGATCCTTGTCAAAAACATTCAGTACTTC.

In this sample, this clonotype turned up many times. The chain recombines TRBV7-2 with TRBJ2-5; TRBD1 agrees at 7 bases. After removal of 5 bases from V and 4 bases from J, the junction contained 13 bases not matched to a gene. This CDR3 has 16 residues. Germline CDR1 reads SGHTA; CDR2 reads FQGNSA. The chain's CDR3 is CASSPMGRQGRETQYF. For the CDR3, the DNA is TGTGCCAGCAGCCCCATGGGGCGACAGGGTCGAGAGACCCAGTACTTC.